This TCR beta chain was identified during a study of blood T cell repertoires in COVID-19. Original handling: Amplification of reference gene primers was used by the study to estimate nucleated cell counts. Sequencing was performed with immunoSEQ multiplex PCR; in TCRdb, only in-frame clones are kept and a portion is missing. For V, J and clone size, that table is used; D and trimming come from the DNA. The sample contains 110,000 to 150,000 clones, 75% to 90% of which appear only once. The CDR3 contains 16 residues. The germline gives CDR1 LNHDA, CDR2 SQIVND (reference sequence). V dropped 11 bases and J dropped 6; count of bases not matched to a gene: 15.

This receptor was taken from a man aged 45-65 years who had recovered from COVID-19. Sequencing used PBMCs or T cells enriched from blood (not recorded which). The chain links TRBV19 to TRBJ2-7; 14 nucleotides match TRBD2. CDR3 sequence: CALKRLAGGPSSEQYF. The DNA for the CDR3 is TGTGCCCTAAAGCGACTAGCGGGAGGGCCCAGCTCCGAGCAGTACTTC.